This paragraph covers one TCR beta chain sequence. Its target is unknown. TCRdb's table, derived via immunoSEQ multiplex PCR, lists solely in-frame clones and lacks some. The table shows some 2 million clones, with approximately 95% occurring only once. Per the germline V gene, CDR1 is SGHVS and CDR2 is FNYEAQ. CDR3 length equals 17 residues. Trimming at V came to 0 bases and at J to 4 bases, leaving 4 bases not matched to a gene. Naivety among CD8 cells was defined by CD45RO negativity and positive CCR7 selection, thereby excluding terminally differentiated effector memory CD45RA+ cells. The sample is drawn from a study of shared clonotypes between healthy human individuals. Regarding the study as a whole: Across subsets, estimated richness was generally greater for naive than for memory populations.

The chain joins TRBV7-6 to TRBJ2-1, with 12 bases aligning to TRBD2. The sequencing sample was made of naive CD8+ T cells sorted from blood. This sequence was found in a man between 18 and 35 years old in good health. The CDR3, as DNA: TGTGCCAGCAGCTTAGCCCTAGCGGGAGGGGAGTACAATGAGCAGTTCTTC. Protein: CASSLALAGGEYNEQFF.